This T cell receptor beta chain appears in the sequencing data of a study of T cell responses to AZD1222 COVID-19 vaccine. The germline V gene encodes CDR1 MNHEY and CDR2 SVGAGI. The germline V and J ends were trimmed by 2 bases and 6 bases, with 11 bases remaining between them. The CDR3 runs to 14 residues. This table comes from immunoSEQ multiplex PCR, and its TCRdb copy is limited to in-frame clones, with some not included. The profile shows approximately 99,000 clones, more than 70% of them singletons. V usage is TRBV6-5 and J usage is TRBJ1-5; weak D call: TRBD1 (5 bases). The sample consisted of peripheral blood, taken on day 0 of AZD1222 vaccination. This TCR was sampled from an adult in good health. The CDR3 sequence: CASSYGQGGQPQHF. For the CDR3, the DNA is TGTGCCAGCAGTTACGGGCAGGGCGGTCAGCCCCAGCATTTT.